This TCR beta chain came from a study of T cell responses to AZD1222 COVID-19 vaccine. Study-wide context: The study pooled second doses at about 4 or about 12 weeks.

Clones were read by immunoSEQ multiplex PCR, and TCRdb kept only the in-frame ones, dropping some. The table lists approximately 150,000 clones, around 95% of them singletons, with roughly 1.2% in the top ten. The CDR3 consists of 13 residues. The V segment lost 5 bases and the J segment 4 bases; nucleotides outside the gene matches: 2. Germline values: CDR1 LNHDA, CDR2 SQIVND (reference sequence). Regarding the study as a whole: Among AZD1222 vaccinees, only 5 to 7 were seropositive at baseline. The study found Spike-specific TCR breadth and depth rose after two AZD1222 doses.

Note on this clone: Its antigen is as yet unknown.

The sequencing used peripheral blood, collected on day 0 of AZD1222 vaccination. The chain carries TRBV19 and TRBJ2-5, with TRBD2 matching over 9 bases. This TCR was sampled from an adult in good health. CDR3 in DNA: TGTGCCAGTAGTTCAGCGGGAGGAGAGACCCAGTACTTC. It codes for CASSSAGGETQYF. The complete variable domain, with remaining parts taken from reference TRBV19 and TRBJ2-5, reads DGGITQSPKYLFRKEGQNVTLSCEQNLNHDAMYWYRQDPGQGLRLIYYSQIVNDFQKGDIAEGYSVSREKKESFPLTVTSAQKNPTAFYLCASSSAGGETQYFGPGTRLLVL.